The clone carrying this TCR beta chain was found a few times. What it binds is unknown. The data were obtained in a study of shared clonotypes between healthy human individuals. This CDR3 spans 13 amino acids. The germline V gene has CDR1 WSHSY and CDR2 SAAADI. V lost 0 bases, J lost 2 bases, and 4 bases lay in between. Only in-frame clones appear in the TCRdb table, and some are missing; sequencing was by immunoSEQ multiplex PCR. The sample carries some 2.3 million clones, 90% to 95% recorded once. A CD45RA+ naive subset and a CD45RA-negative memory subset were split from CD4+ cells. Study-level points and caveats: Naive subsets usually exceeded memory subsets in estimated richness. Shared clonotypes: about 4.6% naive CD4, 3% to 3.5% naive CD8, around 2.4% memory CD4, approximately 0.41% memory CD8. The study drew on few donors, limiting represented genetic and exposure-history diversity.

This chain connects TRBV10-2 to TRBJ1-2, with unresolved D. This clonotype originated in a man aged 18 to 35 in good health. Some clones in this sample may be carry-over from other donors' samples. The source material was naive CD4+ T cells from PBMCs. Documented subset: CD45RA+ positively selected. As DNA, the CDR3 is TGCGCCAGCAGTGAGTCCGACAACTATGGCTACACCTTC. It specifies CASSESDNYGYTF.